This is a list of T cell receptor beta chains from one sample in a study of cytomegalovirus exposure and HLA in healthy donors. Some clones are missing from TCRdb's copy, which holds only in-frame ones; the method was immunoSEQ multiplex PCR. The data hold some 120,000 clones, with roughly 91% observed a single time. The sample consisted of PBMCs. These receptors were obtained from a man aged 25 to 40 in good health and CMV-seronegative. Each CDR3 is given without its conserved first and last residue. A D gene is named only where the DNA matches it firmly.

CDR3 length	D gene	V gene	J gene	CDR3 protein
14	TRBD1	TRBV27	TRBJ2-4	ASSFWTGRSKNIQY
14	TRBD2	TRBV19	TRBJ2-7	ASSPGSGASSYEQY
12	TRBD1	TRBV2	TRBJ1-4	ASGEDRGGEKLF
14	.	TRBV29-1	TRBJ2-5	SVEDLWAGFDETQY
10	.	TRBV7-8	TRBJ2-2	ASSFSAGELF
10	TRBD1	TRBV6-4	TRBJ1-2	ASSGQGWGYT
11	TRBD1	TRBV6-5	TRBJ1-6	ASRSTGRSPLH
14	TRBD1	TRBV27	TRBJ2-2	ASSPQDRANTGELF
12	.	TRBV9	TRBJ1-1	ASSVLGEGTEAF
12	.	TRBV27	TRBJ1-1	ASMRRGTYTEAF
13	TRBD2	TRBV28	TRBJ2-7	ASSLPGGGFYEQY
13	.	TRBV2	TRBJ2-7	ASSEDWHPRGEQY
14	TRBD1	TRBV28	TRBJ2-7	ASSPLGQGISYEQY
12	TRBD2	TRBV9	TRBJ2-3	ASSLERGPDTQY